This TCR beta chain was sequenced for a study of cytomegalovirus exposure and HLA in healthy donors. Whole-study findings and limits: Reported results showed that the classifier diagnosed cytomegalovirus status with high specificity and sensitivity.

V was shortened by 0 bases and J by 4 bases, with 17 bases between the two germline ends. This CDR3 contains 16 residues. Germline V gives CDR1 SGHRS, CDR2 YFSETQ. Concerning this clone itself: No antigen is known for it.

Using immunoSEQ multiplex PCR, the repertoire was profiled, and TCRdb retains in-frame clones only, with some absent. Of about 130,000 clones detected, 95% to 97% appear once; the ten largest clones hold about 1.8%. The sequence derives from a man aged 18 to 29 in good health and CMV-seronegative. The sample was PBMCs. V is TRBV5-1 and J is TRBJ2-7, with D unclear. Here the CDR3 reads CASSLGYGVQNYEQYF. The CDR3 coding sequence is TGCGCCAGCAGCTTGGGATATGGCGTACAGAATTACGAGCAGTACTTC.